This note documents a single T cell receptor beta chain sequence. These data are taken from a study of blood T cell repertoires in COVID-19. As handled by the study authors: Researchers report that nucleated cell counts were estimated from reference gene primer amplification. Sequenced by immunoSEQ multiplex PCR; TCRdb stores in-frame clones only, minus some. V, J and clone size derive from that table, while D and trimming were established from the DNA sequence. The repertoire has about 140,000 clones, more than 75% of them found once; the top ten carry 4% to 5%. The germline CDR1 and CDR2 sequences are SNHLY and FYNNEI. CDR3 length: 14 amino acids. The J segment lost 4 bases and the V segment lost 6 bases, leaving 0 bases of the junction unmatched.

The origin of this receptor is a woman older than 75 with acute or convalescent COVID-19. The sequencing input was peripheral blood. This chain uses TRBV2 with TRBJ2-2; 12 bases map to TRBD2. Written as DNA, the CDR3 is TGTGCCAGCAGGGGACTAGCGGGCACCGGGGAGCTGTTTTTT. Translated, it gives CASRGLAGTGELFF.